Listed here are 27 T cell receptor beta chains from one sample, sequenced in a study of regulatory T cells in long-lasting Graves disease. iRepertoire HTBI primers and Arm-PCR of CDR3 regions built TCR beta libraries. TCRdb reprocessed the multiplex PCR reads via MiXCR and lists one record per CDR3 protein. Here the sample spans about 210,000 distinct CDR3 sequences, roughly 19% being singletons. Time point reported: newly diagnosed GD, antithyroid drugs for less than 3 months. With RNA extracted from PBMCs as input, the TCR library was made. This same sample was also part of a study on T cells in Graves' hyperthyroidism and ophthalmopathy.

The material was peripheral blood mononuclear cells (PBMCs), obtained at new diagnosis, from a patient treated with antithyroid drugs. Receptor source: a woman aged 25 to 45 with Graves disease.

This clonotype was observed at least ten times. The CDR3 region has the DNA TGTGCCAGCAGCTGGCAGGGGTACACTGAAGCTTTCTTT. The encoded protein is CASSWQGYTEAFF. V gene TRBV7-2 combines with J gene TRBJ1-1, with D possibly being TRBD1 (6 bases). The germline V and J ends were trimmed by 4 bases and 3 bases, with 9 bases remaining between them. CDR3 length: 13 amino acids. Germline V CDR1 and CDR2: SGHTA, FQGNSA.

This clonotype was counted ten times or more. The rearrangement joins TRBV20-1 to TRBJ2-1; D is possibly TRBD2 (6 bases). In germline, CDR1 is DFQATT, CDR2 SNEGSKA (reference sequence). The V end lost 0 bases, the J end lost 7 bases, and 19 bases lay between the germline ends. The CDR3 extends over 16 amino acids. The DNA for the CDR3 is TGCAGTGCTAGAGATGCGGGGACTGGGCTTAGGAATGAGCAGTTCTTC. Translating it yields CSARDAGTGLRNEQFF.

In this sample, this clonotype turned up many times. The rearrangement joins TRBV20-1 to TRBJ1-6; D not certain. This CDR3 comprises 14 residues. The germline V gene has CDR1 DFQATT and CDR2 SNEGSKA (reference sequence). With 0 bases removed from V and 6 bases from J, the gap between germline ends came to 9 bases. CDR3 in amino acids: CSARDPLGNSPLHF. The CDR3 coding sequence is TGCAGTGCTAGAGACCCCCTCGGTAATTCACCCCTCCACTTT.

This clonotype was counted many times. With a much larger clone just one base away, this may be a read error. Lacking the conserved final phenylalanine or tryptophan, this CDR3 likely reflects a read error. V gene TRBV2 combines with J gene TRBJ1-1; no clear D. This CDR3 is built from 13 residues. Trimming pared 6 bases from V and 4 bases from J, leaving 12 bases between. Germline CDR1 reads SNHLY; CDR2 reads FYNNEI. The CDR3 is CASRLPRATEAFS. The CDR3 nucleotides are TGTGCCAGCAGGTTACCCCGCGCCACTGAAGCTTTCTCT.

Many counts were recorded for this clonotype. The chain has TRBV12-3 or TRBV12-4 and TRBJ1-2, with 8 bases that match TRBD1. The V gene end was trimmed by 6 bases and the J gene end by 7 bases; junction bases not matched to a gene: 10. This CDR3 has 14 amino acids. The CDR3 loop reads CASRPTDRGRGYTF. In DNA form, the CDR3 reads TGTGCCAGCAGGCCTACTGACAGGGGCCGTGGCTACACCTTC.

About this clonotype itself: With only one base between it and a far larger clone, this is likely a read error. CDR3 DNA: TGCAGTGCTAGGGCGAAGGGACTAGTGTCCTACGAGCAGTTCTTC. Translation gives CSARAKGLVSYEQFF. The genes are TRBV20-1 and TRBJ2-5; 8 nucleotides line up with TRBD2. The J call may be mistaken, given a closer DNA end match to TRBJ2-1. The CDR3 loop spans 15 amino acids. Germline V gene lookup returns CDR1 DFQATT and CDR2 SNEGSKA (reference sequence).

This clonotype appeared a few times. This sequence joins TRBV7-9 and TRBJ1-1; a weak D match, TRBD1 (6 bases). Germline V gives CDR1 SEHNR, CDR2 FQNEAQ (reference sequence). CDR3 size: 12 residues. Trimming took 2 bases from V and 8 from J, leaving 9 bases between them. CDR3 sequence: CASSLQGREAFF. Here the CDR3 DNA reads TGTGCCAGCAGCTTACAGGGGCGGGAAGCTTTCTTT. Combining the CDR3 with reference TRBV7-9 and TRBJ1-1 gives the whole variable domain DTGVSQNPRHKITKRGQNVTFRCDPISEHNRLYWYRQTLGQGPEFLTYFQNEAQLEKSRLLSDRFSAERPKGSFSTLEIQRTEQGDSAMYLCASSLQGREAFFGQGTRLTVV.

This clonotype showed up many times. The J gene is TRBJ1-2, the V gene TRBV12-3 or TRBV12-4; tentative D call: TRBD1 (6 bases). This CDR3 is built from 15 residues. The V and J ends lost 7 bases and 4 bases respectively, with 19 bases between them. Here the CDR3 DNA reads TGTGCCAGCACCAAGAGGGGGGGAACAGCCTATGGCTACACCTTC. Protein product: CASTKRGGTAYGYTF.

This clonotype was detected ten times or more. The chain links TRBV4-2 to TRBJ2-5; D is ambiguous. Germline V CDR1 and CDR2: LGHNA, YNFKEQ. CDR3 length: 14 amino acids. Deletions cut 4 bases from V and 4 bases from J, with 13 bases between. CDR3 DNA: TGTGCCAGCAGCCGCGCTAGGATAGGAGAGACCCAGTACTTC. Amino acids: CASSRARIGETQYF.

The CDR3 DNA is TGTGCCAGCAGTCCCTCGGACAGGGGGCTGGATACTGAAGCTTTCTTT. It specifies CASSPSDRGLDTEAFF. The rearrangement uses TRBV28 and TRBJ1-1; TRBD1 agrees at 11 bases. The CDR3 extends over 16 amino acids. Trimming removed 5 bases from V and 5 bases from J; junction bases left unmatched: 10. Germline values: CDR1 MDHEN, CDR2 SYDVKM. The full variable domain, its missing parts supplied by reference TRBV28 and TRBJ1-1, is DVKVTQSSRYLVKRTGEKVFLECVQDMDHENMFWYRQDPGLGLRLIYFSYDVKMKEKGDIPEGYSVSREKKERFSLILESASTNQTSMYLCASSPSDRGLDTEAFFGQGTRLTVV.

This clonotype was recorded at least ten times. V gene TRBV5-6 combines with J gene TRBJ2-5, with D maybe TRBD1 (6 bases). Per the germline V gene, CDR1 is SGHDT and CDR2 is YYEEEE. The CDR3 has 15 amino acids. Trimming cost V 1 base and J 5 bases, with 15 bases left between them. The CDR3 sequence is CASSLSGELGETQYF. CDR3 DNA: TGTGCCAGCAGCTTGTCAGGGGAATTGGGGGAGACCCAGTACTTC.

In this sample, this clonotype turned up a few times. The chain links TRBV12-3 or TRBV12-4 to TRBJ2-7; D remains unclear. The V end lost 10 bases, the J end lost 2 bases, and 27 bases lay between the germline ends. The CDR3 length is 17 residues. CDR3 protein: CATPRPSKRGWPYEQYF. Here the CDR3 DNA reads TGTGCCACCCCGCGACCCTCGAAGAGAGGTTGGCCCTACGAGCAGTACTTC.

This clonotype was found many times. The chain has TRBV2 and TRBJ2-5; no firm D call. CDR1 is SNHLY and CDR2 is FYNNEI in the germline V gene. CDR3 length: 15 amino acids. The V end was cut by 5 bases, the J end by 1 base, with 14 bases between. CDR3: CASSPVKVIQETQYF. The DNA of the CDR3 is TGTGCCAGCAGTCCGGTGAAGGTAATCCAAGAGACCCAGTACTTC.

Notes on this clonotype: A far larger clone lies a single base away; this is likely a read error. The V gene is TRBV9, the J gene TRBJ2-3; 10 nucleotides agree with TRBD1. The J call may be faulty, since TRBJ2-1 better matches the DNA end. Germline V gives CDR1 SGDLS, CDR2 YYNGEE. The CDR3 totals 17 residues. The CDR3 bases are TGTGCCAGCAGCGTAGACCCCGGGACAGGGGTCCTTCGTGAGCAGTTCTTC. Protein product: CASSVDPGTGVLREQFF.

This clonotype was counted at least ten times. This rearrangement joins TRBV4-2 to TRBJ2-3; D assignment may be TRBD1 or TRBD2 (5 bases each). The CDR3 is 16 residues long. V was cut by 0 bases and J by 4 bases, with 14 bases left in between. Germline V CDR1 and CDR2: LGHNA, YNFKEQ. The CDR3 region is CASSQDGAGSADTQYF. CDR3 coding DNA: TGTGCCAGCAGCCAAGATGGGGCAGGGAGTGCAGATACGCAGTATTTT.

The table lists this clonotype with many counts. The gene calls are TRBV19 and TRBJ1-1; 8 nucleotides agree with TRBD1. Germline V gene sequence: CDR1 LNHDA, CDR2 SQIVND (reference sequence). The CDR3 runs to 14 residues. V shed 5 bases, J shed 5 bases, and the junction held 7 bases outside the gene matches. CDR3 in amino acids: CASSFGTGGTEAFF. The CDR3 bases are TGTGCCAGTAGTTTCGGGACAGGTGGAACTGAAGCTTTCTTT.

This clonotype was recorded at least ten times. The genes are TRBV12-3 or TRBV12-4 and TRBJ1-1, with 10 bases fitting TRBD1. The CDR3 has 15 residues. Trimming cost V 7 bases and J 4 bases; bases outside gene matches: 9. The CDR3 DNA reads as TGTGCCAGCACAAGGACAGGGGGTGGGAGCACTGAAGCTTTCTTT. As protein: CASTRTGGGSTEAFF.

This clonotype has at least ten counts. At one end, the junction sequence differs from germline, possibly due to a read error. The chain uses TRBV11-2 and TRBJ2-5; 11 nucleotides align to TRBD2. CDR1 and CDR2 (germline): SGHAT, FQNNGV. The CDR3 consists of 15 residues. CDR3 residues: CASSPRLAGQEAQYF. CDR3 DNA sequence: TGTGCCAGCAGCCCACGACTAGCGGGGCAAGAGGCCCAGTACTTC.

This chain links TRBV10-3 with TRBJ2-1; 8 positions agree with TRBD2. CDR1 is ENHRY, CDR2 SYGVKD, per germline. The J segment lost 0 bases and the V segment lost 7 bases, leaving 8 bases of the junction unmatched. This CDR3 has 16 residues. CDR3 residues: CAIMGPGLGSYNEQFF. The CDR3 coding sequence is TGTGCCATCATGGGGCCGGGACTAGGCTCCTACAATGAGCAGTTCTTC.

The chain employs TRBV5-8 and TRBJ1-1; D possibly corresponds to TRBD1 (5 bases). Trimming removed 2 bases at V and 2 bases at J, with 13 bases between. Germline-derived CDR1 and CDR2 are SGHTS and YDEGEE. CDR3 size: 15 residues. The CDR3 sequence: CASSFHPGLNTEAFF. The CDR3 DNA is TGTGCCAGCAGCTTTCACCCGGGGCTCAACACTGAAGCTTTCTTT.

Notes on this clonotype: A much larger clonotype is one base distant, so this may be a read error. The rearrangement links TRBV7-9 to TRBJ1-2, with a possible D match to TRBD1 (6 bases). The V gene lost 5 bases and the J gene lost 7 bases, with 14 bases spanning the gap. From germline, CDR1 is SEHNR and CDR2 FQNEAQ (reference sequence). The CDR3 contains 13 residues. The CDR3 here is CASSLGATCGYTF. In nucleotides, the CDR3 is TGTGCCAGCAGCCTGGGGGCTACCTGTGGCTACACCTTC.

The chain carries TRBV7-9 and TRBJ2-1, with 15 bases lining up with TRBD2. With 4 bases clipped from V and 4 bases from J, the junction kept 5 bases outside the gene matches. The CDR3 has 17 amino acids. The germline V gene has CDR1 SEHNR and CDR2 FQNEAQ (reference sequence). The CDR3 is CASSSGLAGGQYNEQFF. Here the CDR3 DNA reads TGTGCCAGCAGCTCGGGACTAGCGGGGGGTCAATACAATGAGCAGTTCTTC.

This clonotype was observed many times. The chain joins TRBV28 to TRBJ1-2; D gene ambiguous. The CDR3 runs 13 residues. Trimming removed 3 bases from V and 2 bases from J, with 7 bases in between. Germline lookup yields CDR1 MDHEN and CDR2 SYDVKM. CDR3 protein: CASSFTRNYGYTF. CDR3 DNA: TGTGCCAGCAGTTTTACGAGAAACTATGGCTACACCTTC.

This rearrangement joins TRBV9 to TRBJ2-5; D is unresolved. Germline loops: CDR1 SGDLS, CDR2 YYNGEE. The V and J ends lost 3 bases and 5 bases respectively, with 11 bases between them. The CDR3 extends over 13 amino acids. The CDR3 sequence: CASSGGRWETQYF. The CDR3 DNA reads TGTGCCAGCAGCGGGGGTAGGTGGGAGACCCAGTACTTC.

This clonotype was detected ten times or more. This sequence joins TRBV12-3 or TRBV12-4 and TRBJ2-5; D may be TRBD1 (5 bases). There are 15 residues in the CDR3. With 6 bases removed from V and 2 bases from J, the gap between germline ends came to 16 bases. Here the CDR3 reads CASSTKAGMQETQYF. The DNA of the CDR3 is TGTGCCAGCAGCACCAAGGCAGGGATGCAAGAGACCCAGTACTTC.

There are many counts of this clonotype. This rearrangement joins TRBV20-1 to TRBJ2-7; D perhaps matches TRBD1 (6 bases). The germline V and J ends were trimmed by 3 bases and 6 bases, with 9 bases remaining between them. This CDR3 has 11 amino acids. Germline CDR1 reads DFQATT; CDR2 reads SNEGSKA (reference sequence). The CDR3 spells CSASPTGEQYF. CDR3 sequence (DNA): TGCAGTGCTAGTCCGACAGGCGAGCAGTACTTC.

This rearrangement joins TRBV7-2 to TRBJ1-5, with D possibly TRBD1 on 5 matching bases. Trimming cost V 1 base and J 6 bases, with 19 bases left between them. Germline loops: CDR1 SGHTA, CDR2 FQGNSA. The CDR3 has 17 residues. Here the CDR3 reads CASSLGAGLQGRQPQHF. CDR3 DNA: TGTGCCAGCAGCTTAGGAGCTGGTCTGCAGGGTCGTCAGCCCCAGCATTTT.